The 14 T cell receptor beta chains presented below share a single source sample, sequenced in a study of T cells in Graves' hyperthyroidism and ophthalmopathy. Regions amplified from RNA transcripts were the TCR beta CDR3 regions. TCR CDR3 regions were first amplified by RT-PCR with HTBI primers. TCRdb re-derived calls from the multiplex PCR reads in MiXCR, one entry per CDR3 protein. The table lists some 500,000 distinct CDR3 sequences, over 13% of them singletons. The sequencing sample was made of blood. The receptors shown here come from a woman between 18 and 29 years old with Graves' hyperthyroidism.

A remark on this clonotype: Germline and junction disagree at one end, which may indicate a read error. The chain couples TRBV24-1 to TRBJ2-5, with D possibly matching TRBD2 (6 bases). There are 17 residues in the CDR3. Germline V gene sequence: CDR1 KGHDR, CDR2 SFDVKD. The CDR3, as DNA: TGTGCCACCAGTGATTTCCTAGTGGGAGGCCCGGTAGAGACCCGGTACTTC. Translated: CATSDFLVGGPVETRYF.

CDR3 residues: CASSFAGTYEQYV. The CDR3 DNA sequence: TGTGCCAGCAGCTTCGCCGGAACCTACGAGCAGTACGTC. The chain recombines TRBV11-3 with TRBJ2-7; D call uncertain. Germline lookup yields CDR1 SGHNT and CDR2 YENEEA. The ends were cut back, 3 bases at V and 2 bases at J, with 8 bases in the middle. The CDR3 totals 13 residues.

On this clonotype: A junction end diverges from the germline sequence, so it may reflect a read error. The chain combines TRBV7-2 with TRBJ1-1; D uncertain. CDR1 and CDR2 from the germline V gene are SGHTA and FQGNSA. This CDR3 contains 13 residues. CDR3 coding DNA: TGTGCCAGCAGCTACCCGGGGAACGCTGAAGCTTTCTTT. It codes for CASSYPGNAEAFF.

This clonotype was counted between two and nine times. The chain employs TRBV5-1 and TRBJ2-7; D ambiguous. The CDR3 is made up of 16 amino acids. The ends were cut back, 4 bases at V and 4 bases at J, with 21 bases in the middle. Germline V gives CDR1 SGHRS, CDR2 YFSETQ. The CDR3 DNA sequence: TGCGCCAGCAGCCCAGGTCATCCAGGTTCGATTTACGAGCAGTACGTC. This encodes CASSPGHPGSIYEQYV.

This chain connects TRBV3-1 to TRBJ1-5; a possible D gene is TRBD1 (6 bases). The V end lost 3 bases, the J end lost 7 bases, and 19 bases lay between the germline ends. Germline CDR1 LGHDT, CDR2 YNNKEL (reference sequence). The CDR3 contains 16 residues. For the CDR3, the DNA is TGTGCCAGCAGCCATTCTCGCAGGGGAATTCGGCAGCCCCAGCATTTT. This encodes CASSHSRRGIRQPQHF.

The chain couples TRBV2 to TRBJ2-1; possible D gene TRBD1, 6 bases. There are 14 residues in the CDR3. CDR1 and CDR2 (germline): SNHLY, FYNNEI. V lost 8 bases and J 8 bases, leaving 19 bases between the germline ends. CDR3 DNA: TGTGCCAGCGAACCAACTACAGGGTCCGATGAGCAGTTCTTC. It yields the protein CASEPTTGSDEQFF.

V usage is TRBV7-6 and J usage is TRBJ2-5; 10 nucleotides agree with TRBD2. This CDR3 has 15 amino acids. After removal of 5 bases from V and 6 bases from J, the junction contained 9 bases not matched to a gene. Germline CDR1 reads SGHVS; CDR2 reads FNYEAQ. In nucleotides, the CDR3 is TGTGCCAGCAGCAACTCAGCGGGAGGGCCAAAGACCCAGTACTTC. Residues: CASSNSAGGPKTQYF. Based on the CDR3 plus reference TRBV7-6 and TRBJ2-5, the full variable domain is GAGVSQSPRYKVTKRGQDVALRCDPISGHVSLYWYRQALGQGPEFLTYFNYEAQQDKSGLPNDRFSAERPEGSISTLTIQRTEQRDSAMYRCASSNSAGGPKTQYFGPGTRLLVL.

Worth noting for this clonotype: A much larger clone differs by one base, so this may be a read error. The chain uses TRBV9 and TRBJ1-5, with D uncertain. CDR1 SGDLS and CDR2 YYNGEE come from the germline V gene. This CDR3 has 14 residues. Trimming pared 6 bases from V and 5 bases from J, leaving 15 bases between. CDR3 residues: CASTAELGYQPQHF. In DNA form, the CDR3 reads TGTGCCAGCACCGCAGAGTTAGGGTATCAGCCCCAGCATTTT.

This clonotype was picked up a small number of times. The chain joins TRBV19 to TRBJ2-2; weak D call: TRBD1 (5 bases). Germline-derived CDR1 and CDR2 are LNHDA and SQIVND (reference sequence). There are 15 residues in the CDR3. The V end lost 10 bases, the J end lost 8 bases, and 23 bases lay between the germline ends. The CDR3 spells CATPQGLSLVGELFF. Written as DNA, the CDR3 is TGTGCCACCCCCCAGGGATTGTCCCTTGTAGGGGAGCTGTTTTTT.

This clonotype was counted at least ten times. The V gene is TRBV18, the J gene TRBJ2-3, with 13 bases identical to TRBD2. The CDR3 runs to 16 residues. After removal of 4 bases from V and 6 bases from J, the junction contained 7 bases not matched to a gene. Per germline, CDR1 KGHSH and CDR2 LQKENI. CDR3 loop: CASSQGLAGTGDTQYF. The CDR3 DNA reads TGTGCCAGCTCACAGGGACTAGCGGGGACCGGGGATACGCAGTATTTT. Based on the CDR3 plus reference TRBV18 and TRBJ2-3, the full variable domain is NAGVMQNPRHLVRRRGQEARLRCSPMKGHSHVYWYRQLPEEGLKFMVYLQKENIIDESGMPKERFSAEFPKEGPSILRIQQVVRGDSAAYFCASSQGLAGTGDTQYFGPGTRLTVL.

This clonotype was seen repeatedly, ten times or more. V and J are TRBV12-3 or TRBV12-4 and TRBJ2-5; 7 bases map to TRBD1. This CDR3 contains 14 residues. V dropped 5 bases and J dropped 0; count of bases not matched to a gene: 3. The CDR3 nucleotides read TGTGCCAGCAGTCAACAGGGGAACCAAGAGACCCAGTACTTC. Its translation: CASSQQGNQETQYF.

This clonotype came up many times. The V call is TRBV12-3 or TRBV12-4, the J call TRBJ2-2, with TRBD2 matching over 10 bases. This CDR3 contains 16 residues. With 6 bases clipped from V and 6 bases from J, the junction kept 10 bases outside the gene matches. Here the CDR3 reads CASRVLGTSVPGELFF. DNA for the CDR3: TGTGCCAGCAGGGTACTTGGGACTAGCGTTCCCGGGGAGCTGTTTTTT.

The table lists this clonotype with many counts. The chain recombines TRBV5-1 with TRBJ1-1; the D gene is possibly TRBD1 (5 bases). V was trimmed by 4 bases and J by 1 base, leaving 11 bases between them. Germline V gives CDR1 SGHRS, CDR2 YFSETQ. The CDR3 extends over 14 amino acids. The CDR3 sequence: CASSIFTGNTEAFF. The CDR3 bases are TGCGCCAGCAGCATTTTCACAGGGAACACTGAAGCTTTCTTT.

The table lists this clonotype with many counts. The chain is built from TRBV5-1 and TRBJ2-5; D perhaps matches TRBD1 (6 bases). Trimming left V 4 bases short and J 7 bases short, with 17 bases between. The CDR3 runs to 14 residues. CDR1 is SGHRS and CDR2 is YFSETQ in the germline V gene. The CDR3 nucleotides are TGCGCCAGCAGCAGGGACACCTCAGGGGCGACCCAGTACTTC. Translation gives CASSRDTSGATQYF.